This T cell receptor beta chain appears in the sequencing data of a study of identical twins (dated by TCRdb to about 2016). About the investigation overall: To test whether fetal clonotypes persist, this study deep-sequenced TCR alpha and beta repertoires from monozygotic twins, from unrelated adults of various ages, and from cord blood. Replicate twin experiments were performed at different times using different library preparation protocols to rule out contamination.

This clonotype has just a few counts. What antigen it recognizes has not been identified. Base qualities are not recorded, but no much larger clone differs from it by a single base. Taken from cysteine to phenylalanine, the CDR3 has 14 residues. Of all the DNA, just the CDR3 is kept, 42 bases in frame from base 1. Clipping removes 8 bases from V and 1 base from J, with 5 as the unmatched junction base count. The germline V gene (reference sequence) supplies CDR1 LNHDA and CDR2 SQIVND. The investigation overall reported the following: Invariant T cells such as MAIT and iNKT could partly confound zero-insertion analyses, though diverse VJ usage argued against this for most clonotypes. Excess twin sharing in beta out-of-frame sequences was weaker because fewer shared sequences lowered the signal-to-noise ratio. Fewer insertions were carried by abundant cord blood beta clonotypes, a similar but weaker trend appeared in young adult naive repertoires, and no such trend appeared in memory repertoires. Conclusions relied on cross-sectional statistical analysis, since the same donors could not be followed over many years. Out-of-frame TCR alpha sequences shared between twins showed an excess of low generation-probability sequences compared with coincidental sharing between unrelated individuals. Out-of-frame TCR alpha sharing in monozygotic twins was systematically underestimated by recombination models, whereas sharing between unrelated individuals was in agreement with the recombination models.

Library preparation was by 5' RACE. For sequencing, an Illumina HiSeq 2000 was employed. Template switching introduced a universal primer binding site; the final cDNA contained a unique molecular identifier, enabling accurate counting of TCR cDNA molecules. Specific primers in the conserved constant-segment region were used to synthesize first-strand cDNA for the TCR alpha and beta chains. To control for contamination, every cDNA library carried two barcodes: a SMART-Mk sample barcode plus Illumina barcodes. Two successive PCR steps introduced TruSeq adapter sequences along with Illumina sample barcodes. TCR alpha and beta cDNA libraries were sequenced on the Illumina HiSeq platform with custom primers. The authors' pipeline ran thus. Unique molecular identifiers were extracted from raw reads with MiGEC, and CDR3 positions were determined with MiXCR. Recombination models were inferred per individual with the repgenHMM and IGoR tools using an EM algorithm. Shared clonotype analysis was performed with the tcR package in R, normalizing sharing by the product of cloneset sizes. To study raw recombination free of thymic and clonal selection effects, out-of-frame nonproductive sequences were analyzed. Using fastp at Q25 and MiXCR, TCRdb reprocessed the public reads and kept productive beta chains. Rows are combined by CDR3 protein, so each entry shows the most common genes and DNA. TCRdb's processing, not the study's, gives the V and J calls here. This sample holds hundreds of thousands of distinct CDR3 sequences; around 6% were observed only once. The ten largest clones represent roughly 2% of the sample.

Only healthy Caucasian donors were included. The researchers also sequenced three unrelated adults who were not twins: a male aged 18 to 30, a male aged 50 to 60, and a female aged 50 to 60. Miltenyi CD45RO+ enrichment and human naive T-cell isolation kits were used to isolate memory (CD45RO+) and naive T cells from PBMC. This chain joins TRBV19 to TRBJ2-3, and 8 bases in between align with TRBD1. The sequencing sample was made of naive T cells sorted from blood. In light of the paper, this sample's cell subset or site label describes: cells isolated with a human naive T-cell isolation kit. This receptor was identified in a man aged 18 to 30 in good health. CDR3 reads: CASGPDRGTDTQYF. The sequence in DNA is TGTGCCAGTGGGCCGGACAGGGGCACAGATACGCAGTATTTT.